The table lists the clone carrying this TCR beta chain with a count of one. Its matching antigen is unknown. The source of the sample is a study of cytomegalovirus exposure and HLA in healthy donors. The study, taken as a whole, reports: Later analysis showed TCR association rates varying by HLA locus, highest for DRB1 and lowest for HLA-C. Among the CMV-associated chains, a few were confirmed in vitro as specific for CMV antigens. The authors later linked a missense DCLRE1C variant to TCR beta V- and J-gene trimming. A later analysis associated approximately 17,000 TCR beta sequences with HLA alleles at a 0.05 false discovery rate.

Vbeta (60) and Jbeta (13) primers were used in the PCR. Repertoires were generated with immunoSEQ multiplex PCR, while TCRdb's copy carries only in-frame clones and drops some. The data contain roughly 150,000 clones, over 70% of them singletons. The sample comprised PBMCs. The TCR comes from a woman in her fifties or sixties in good health and CMV-seropositive.

The CDR3 DNA reads as TGTGCCAGCAGTGGGACACTGCTTGAGACCCAGTACTTC. Residues: CASSGTLLETQYF. This chain connects TRBV6-1 to TRBJ2-5; tentative D call: TRBD1 (5 bases). The CDR3 extends over 13 amino acids. V dropped 4 bases and J dropped 5 bases, with 11 bases sitting between them. Germline lookup yields CDR1 MNHNS and CDR2 SASEGT.